A single TCR beta chain is shown here with its context. Its antigen is unknown. This sample stems from a study of T-cell reconstitution after alpha-beta-depleted transplantation in children. General study results and limits: Surviving recipient cells, namely T cells and thymic progenitors, were the source of high day-60 TCRbeta diversity in some patients.

The TCRbeta library incorporated unique molecular identifiers. MiXCR, run by TCRdb on the PCR reads, gives a single entry per CDR3 protein. The sample lists hundreds of thousands of distinct CDR3 sequences; around 17% were seen once. The ends lost 3 bases at V and 3 bases at J; junction bases unmatched: 7. CDR3 length equals 16 residues. Germline CDR1 and CDR2: SGDLS and YYNGEE. The receptor's source is a male patient between 10 and 17 years old who had a stem cell transplant for acute lymphoblastic leukemia, so the T cells may come from the graft donor. The sample was PBMCs, mostly from graft donor cells, taken 360 days after TCRalphabeta/CD19-depleted stem cell transplant. This chain links TRBV9 with TRBJ2-1; 9 bases match TRBD1. The CDR3 DNA sequence: TGTGCCAGCAGCGCACCCGGGACAGGGAACTACAATGAGCAGTTCTTC. Its protein product is CASSAPGTGNYNEQFF.